Detailed here is one T cell receptor (beta chain). The sample holds a few counts of this clone. The clone's antigen remains unknown. No quality values exist for individual bases; no much larger clone is one base distant. This sample was taken from a study of blood T cell repertoires in COVID-19 (dated by TCRdb to the early 2020s). Looking at the study overall: Samples covering the acute and convalescent phases of COVID-19 were provided by collaborators in the United States, Italy and Spain. The material from the prospective study consisted of cDNA or gDNA derived from T cells, B-cell-depleted T cells, or PBMCs. The dataset comprised deeply sampled blood TCRbeta repertoires from subjects exposed to, actively infected with, or recovered from COVID-19. A freely available public database, intended as a resource for researchers studying the immune response to SARS-CoV-2, is where the repertoires were released. Samples were obtained from the ongoing ImmuneRACE study (first 160 participants) and from 1,254 subjects provided by 6 global collaborators. Nearly every sample came with metadata listing a de-identified subject ID, COVID-19 status, age in years and sex. Where HLA class I and class II types were available, the types were taken from metadata supplied by the sample provider, not from assay-based typing. Points the paper makes about the study in general: How much clinical and demographic metadata was included differed by source and by participant, and the metadata was provided uncurated.

TCRbeta CDR3 regions were amplified from genomic DNA using the immunoSEQ Assay, a bias-controlled multiplex PCR. As for the original processing: Within the assay, amplification of reference gene primers was used to estimate how many nucleated cells each sample contained. To quantify the absolute abundance of each unique TCRbeta CDR3 rearrangement, sequence reads were collapsed and filtered. For each sample, productive Simpson clonality was calculated as the square root of Simpson's diversity index over productive rearrangements. TCRdb provides this immuneACCESS table in a form limited to in-frame rearrangements. Some clones are lacking; in checked studies, under half of them reflect an unresolved V gene, and why the rest are absent is not known. V and J calls and clone size are as listed in that table; D and trimming were resolved from the DNA. Counted in this sample were around 220,000 clones; around 90% of them appeared once. The ten most abundant clones make up less than 15% of the sample.

Enrolling through a virtual design, the prospective study's participants ranged in age from roughly 18 to 95 years and lived across more than 20 United States geographic areas. Cohort assignment in the prospective study relied on participant-reported clinical history from a screening survey and a study questionnaire. A participant counted as exposed if, within 2 weeks of entering the study, that participant had been in contact with someone who had a PCR-confirmed or clinician-diagnosed COVID-19 case. In the prospective study, whole blood, serum and a nasopharyngeal or oropharyngeal swab were collected from each participant by mobile phlebotomists. Prospective study participants could optionally give additional blood draws and questionnaires over a roughly 2-month period. Blood samples from the prospective study were shipped frozen or at room temperature prior to DNA extraction. V lost 6 bases and J lost 5 bases, and the count of bases not matched to a germline gene is 11. CDR1 and CDR2 are read off the germline V gene as MRHNA and SNTAGT. Reading from cysteine to phenylalanine, the CDR3 counts 15 amino acids. The sequence is cut down to CDR3 DNA, 45 bases in frame from base 1.

The sequencing sample was made of PBMCs or T cells enriched from blood (not recorded which). This receptor was taken from a man aged 25-45 years who had been exposed to COVID-19. Here the chain combines TRBV6-4 and TRBJ2-5, with 8 bases aligning to TRBD2. CDR3 loop: CASSPEAGGVETQYF. The nucleotide sequence is TGTGCCAGCAGCCCGGAGGCGGGGGGCGTGGAGACCCAGTACTTC.